Listed below are T cell receptor beta chains from one sample, sequenced in a study of OX40 agonist ivuxolimab in advanced cancers. Sequencing used immunoSEQ multiplex PCR; TCRdb keeps in-frame clones, though not all of them. The sample has some 60,000 clones; about 90% are singletons. The sample here was CD4+ or CD8+ T cells sorted from blood, taken in a trial of the OX40 agonist ivuxolimab. These TCRs come from an adult with an advanced solid tumor such as melanoma, head and neck, liver or kidney cancer. Both conserved end residues are part of each CDR3. Each record gives: clone size, V gene, D gene, J gene, CDR3 protein, CDR3 DNA. D genes are given only for firm matches. Not every row has a clone size; where given, it reads once, few, many or a size class.

NA	TRBV11-2	TRBD2	TRBJ2-3	CASSPTGASGSADTQYF	TGTGCCAGCAGCCCGACCGGGGCTAGCGGGAGTGCAGATACGCAGTATTTT
NA	TRBV7-9	NA	TRBJ2-2	CASSHWGAANTGELFF	TGTGCCAGCAGTCATTGGGGCGCTGCGAACACCGGGGAGCTGTTTTTT
NA	TRBV9	TRBD2	TRBJ2-1	CASSGLAGSYNEQFF	TGTGCCAGCAGCGGACTAGCGGGCTCCTACAATGAGCAGTTCTTC
NA	TRBV6-5	TRBD2	TRBJ2-3	CASSYRASGVDTQYF	TGTGCCAGCAGTTATCGGGCTAGCGGCGTCGATACGCAGTATTTT
NA	TRBV5-1	NA	TRBJ2-1	CASSYSRDPTYNEQFF	TGCGCCAGCAGCTATTCTCGGGACCCAACCTACAATGAGCAGTTCTTC
once	TRBV5-1	NA	TRBJ2-2	CASSFRENTGELFF	TGCGCCAGCAGCTTCCGGGAGAACACCGGGGAGCTGTTTTTT
NA	TRBV15	TRBD1	TRBJ1-4	CATSREGTGGNEKLFF	TGTGCCACCAGCAGAGAAGGGACAGGGGGGAATGAAAAACTGTTTTTT
NA	TRBV27	TRBD1	TRBJ2-3	CASSYRGTALDTQYF	TGTGCCAGCAGTTATCGAGGGACAGCTCTCGATACGCAGTATTTT
NA	TRBV15	NA	TRBJ2-7	CATSRDRQGLGEQYF	TGTGCCACCAGCAGAGATCGTCAGGGTTTGGGGGAGCAGTACTTC
NA	TRBV13	TRBD1	TRBJ1-4	CASSSRTGGNEKLFF	TGTGCCAGCAGCTCTAGGACAGGAGGTAATGAAAAACTGTTTTTT
NA	TRBV10-1	NA	TRBJ1-2	CASRTSTVDYGYTF	TGCGCCAGCAGAACGTCTACAGTGGACTATGGCTACACCTTC
NA	TRBV4-2	TRBD2	TRBJ2-3	CASSQGSSGSGTDTQYF	TGTGCCAGCAGCCAAGGGTCTAGCGGGAGTGGGACAGATACGCAGTATTTT
NA	TRBV5-6	TRBD1	TRBJ1-1	CASSLGIGQGAFRETEAFF	TGTGCCAGCAGCTTGGGAATAGGACAGGGGGCGTTTCGGGAAACTGAAGCTTTCTTT
NA	TRBV5-1	NA	TRBJ2-3	CASSLAGLGTDTQYF	TGCGCCAGCAGCTTGGCGGGACTTGGCACAGATACGCAGTATTTT
once	TRBV5-1	TRBD2	TRBJ2-2	CASRPTPSGRAGELFF	TGCGCCAGCAGACCTACGCCTAGCGGGAGGGCCGGGGAGCTGTTTTTT
once	TRBV6-1	NA	TRBJ1-3	CASRTDSGNTIYF	TGTGCCAGCAGGACAGACTCTGGAAACACCATATATTTT
NA	TRBV7-8	NA	TRBJ2-7	CASSLLGRSYEQYF	TGTGCCAGCAGCTTGCTCGGACGGTCCTACGAGCAGTACTTC
NA	TRBV5-1	NA	TRBJ2-3	CASSLQNTQYF	TGCGCCAGCAGCTTGCAAAATACGCAGTATTTT
NA	TRBV27	TRBD2	TRBJ2-1	CASSLLATSGRSEQFF	TGTGCCAGCAGCCTCTTAGCAACTAGCGGGAGAAGTGAGCAGTTCTTC
NA	TRBV13	TRBD2	TRBJ2-1	CASSLGYSGRWYNEQFF	TGTGCCAGCAGCTTAGGTTATAGCGGGAGGTGGTACAATGAGCAGTTCTTC
NA	TRBV7-3	TRBD2	TRBJ2-1	CASSLTREGWNEQFF	TGTGCCAGCAGCTTAACGCGGGAGGGCTGGAATGAGCAGTTCTTC
NA	TRBV28	NA	TRBJ1-2	CASSFEGPRGYTF	TGTGCCAGCAGTTTTGAGGGGCCGCGGGGCTACACCTTC
NA	TRBV7-3	TRBD2	TRBJ2-5	CASSLTGSGRAETQYF	TGTGCCAGCAGCTTAACGGGAAGCGGGAGGGCGGAGACCCAGTACTTC
NA	TRBV7-9	NA	TRBJ2-7	CASSSGMHEQYF	TGCGCCAGCAGCTCCGGCATGCACGAGCAGTACTTC
NA	TRBV7-9	NA	TRBJ2-3	CASSPIGTVMGPDTQYF	TGTGCCAGCAGCCCGATCGGGACGGTGATGGGCCCAGATACGCAGTATTTT
NA	TRBV7-2	NA	TRBJ2-3	CASSLRQSSSTDTQYF	TGTGCCAGCAGCCTCAGACAGAGCTCTAGCACAGATACGCAGTATTTT
once	TRBV6-6	NA	TRBJ2-7	CASSYNRAGEQYF	TGTGCCAGCAGTTACAACAGGGCTGGCGAGCAGTACTTC
NA	TRBV1	NA	TRBJ2-1	CTSSLGPKYNEQFF	TGCACCAGCAGCCTGGGACCTAAATACAATGAGCAGTTCTTC
NA	TRBV7-8	TRBD2	TRBJ2-1	CASSLTPRTRGNEQFF	TGTGCCAGCAGCTTAACCCCGCGGACTAGAGGCAATGAGCAGTTCTTC
NA	TRBV2	NA	TRBJ2-5	CASTTSLDGTQYF	TGTGCCAGCACCACAAGTCTCGACGGGACCCAGTACTTC
NA	TRBV4-3	NA	TRBJ2-7	CASSQAIRAPYEQYF	TGCGCCAGCAGCCAAGCAATCCGCGCCCCCTACGAGCAGTACTTC
NA	TRBV27	TRBD1	TRBJ2-4	CASSYRQGAKNIQYF	TGTGCCAGCAGTTACAGACAGGGGGCCAAAAACATTCAGTACTTC